These 19 T cell receptor beta chains came from one sample sequenced in a study of molecular identifiers for immune sequencing clone quantification. TCRdb fed the PCR reads into MiXCR, producing one record per CDR3 protein. The sample has nearly 650,000 distinct CDR3 sequences; about 25% are singletons. Material: naive CD8+ T cells from blood, with Jurkat cell RNA spiked in. Subset specified: FACS-sorted CD8+CD4-CCR7+CD45RA+ naive T cells. The source is a human donor in good health. Some libraries in this study had Jurkat cell RNA spiked in.

Concerning this clonotype: At one end the junction does not follow the germline gene, possibly because of a read error. The chain has TRBV12-3 or TRBV12-4 and TRBJ2-3; D unresolved. The CDR3 is made up of 13 amino acids. The CDR3 protein is CVSTPEITDTQYF. The CDR3 region has the DNA TGTGTCAGCACCCCGGAGATCACAGATACGCAGTATTTT.

This clonotype was picked up many times. J is TRBJ2-5 and V is TRBV5-4; the D gene is possibly TRBD2 (6 bases). Trimming stripped 0 bases from V and 5 bases from J, with 11 bases between. The CDR3 is 14 amino acids. Germline lookup yields CDR1 SGHNT and CDR2 YYREEE (reference sequence). Here the CDR3 reads CASSLEGGEETQYF. CDR3 DNA: TGTGCCAGCAGCTTGGAGGGAGGCGAGGAGACCCAGTACTTC.

This clonotype was found many times. The chain links TRBV28 to TRBJ2-3; D gene ambiguous. V lost 1 base to trimming and J lost 4 bases, with 6 bases between them. Germline assignment: CDR1 MDHEN and CDR2 SYDVKM. CDR3 length: 13 amino acids. CDR3 protein: CASSLLGSDTQYF. In DNA, the CDR3 is TGTGCCAGCAGTTTATTAGGGTCAGATACGCAGTATTTT.

This clonotype was counted a few times. The chain employs TRBV21-1 and TRBJ2-7; no DNA check was done on the table's D call, TRBD1. TRBV21-1 is noted as a pseudogene. This CDR3 has 15 residues. The CDR3, as DNA: TGTGCCAGCAGGGGGTCGGGGCAAAACTCCTACGAGCAGTACTTC. As protein: CASRGSGQNSYEQYF.

About this clonotype: A junction boundary mismatches the germline segment, possibly from a read error. The V gene is TRBV27, the J gene TRBJ2-1; TRBD1 aligns across 8 bases. CDR3 length: 15 amino acids. Germline loops: CDR1 MNHEY, CDR2 SMNVEV (reference sequence). CDR3 residues: CASSLSRTGSNAQFF. The CDR3 DNA follows: TGTGCCAGCAGTTTATCCCGGACAGGGTCGAATGCGCAGTTCTTC.

Turning to this clonotype: A much larger clone is a single base away; this may be a read error. This chain uses TRBV3-1 with TRBJ1-1, with D possibly being TRBD1 (6 bases). Germline assignment: CDR1 LGHDT and CDR2 YNNKEL (reference sequence). The CDR3 covers 14 residues. The CDR3: CTSSQDRGDTEAFF. CDR3 coding DNA: TGTACCAGCAGCCAAGATAGGGGGGACACTGAAGCTTTCTTT.

This clonotype has just one count. A clone one base away is much larger, so this may be a read error. This sequence joins TRBV28 and TRBJ1-1; unclear D gene. The CDR3 loop spans 15 amino acids. The V and J ends lost 5 bases and 2 bases respectively, with 15 bases between them. Germline loops: CDR1 MDHEN, CDR2 SYDVKM. CDR3 sequence reads: CASSPGPVLNTEAFF. In DNA form, the CDR3 reads TGTGCCAGCAGTCCCGGGCCGGTCCTTAACACTGAAGCTTTCTTT.

This clonotype was counted between two and nine times. The chain is built from TRBV20-1 and TRBJ2-3; D may match TRBD1 or TRBD2 (5 bases each). Looked up from germline, CDR1 is DFQATT and CDR2 is SNEGSKA (reference sequence). V was clipped by 3 bases and J by 4 bases, with 8 bases between them. The CDR3 has 12 residues. This chain's CDR3 is CSARGDPDTQYF. CDR3 in DNA: TGCAGTGCTAGGGGGGATCCAGATACGCAGTATTTT.

This clonotype was recorded at least ten times. The gene calls are TRBV12-3 or TRBV12-4 and TRBJ1-4; the D gene is possibly TRBD1 (5 bases). The CDR3 covers 14 residues. The V end was cut by 6 bases, the J end by 8 bases, with 16 bases between. CDR3 nucleotide sequence: TGTGCCAGCAGGCCCCGGGGGGGGAGGGAAAAACTGTTTTTT. As protein: CASRPRGGREKLFF.

This clonotype has ten or more counts. V usage is TRBV6-1 and J usage is TRBJ1-2; 7 positions match TRBD1. There are 14 residues in the CDR3. The J segment lost 8 bases and the V segment lost 2 bases, leaving 8 bases of the junction unmatched. Germline CDR1 reads MNHNS; CDR2 reads SASEGT. Here the CDR3 reads CASSEIGDSGGYTF. As DNA, the CDR3 is TGTGCCAGCAGTGAAATCGGGGACAGCGGAGGCTACACCTTC.

The gene calls are TRBV27 and TRBJ1-6; 9 bases map to TRBD1. The CDR3 sequence is 15 residues long. Trimming at V came to 5 bases and at J to 8 bases, leaving 7 bases not matched to a gene. CDR1 is MNHEY, CDR2 SMNVEV, per germline (reference sequence). Here the CDR3 reads CASSPLGDRDSPLHF. The CDR3, as DNA: TGTGCCAGCAGTCCCCTGGGGGACAGGGATTCACCCCTCCACTTT.

This clonotype was counted at least ten times. The chain links TRBV11-2 to TRBJ2-1; D perhaps matches TRBD2 (6 bases). Germline CDR1 is SGHAT and CDR2 is FQNNGV. The length of the CDR3 is 12 residues. Trimming shortened V by 1 base and J by 8 bases, and 6 bases separated the two germline ends. CDR3 residues: CASSLGLDEQFF. CDR3 DNA: TGTGCCAGCAGCTTAGGACTAGATGAGCAGTTCTTC.

The genes are TRBV28 and TRBJ2-1; 11 bases are a match to TRBD2. CDR1 and CDR2 from the germline V gene are MDHEN and SYDVKM. There are 17 residues in the CDR3. Trimming cost V 0 bases and J 5 bases; bases outside gene matches: 6. The CDR3 bases are TGTGCCAGCAGTTTATGGCCCCAGACTAGCGGGAACAATGAGCAGTTCTTC. Residues: CASSLWPQTSGNNEQFF.

This chain joins TRBV6-5 and TRBJ1-1; TRBD1 matches at 8 bases. V lost 5 bases, J lost 0 bases, and 5 bases stayed unmatched. This CDR3 has 15 amino acids. The germline gives CDR1 MNHEY, CDR2 SVGAGI. The CDR3 is CASSPHRGMNTEAFF. DNA for the CDR3: TGTGCCAGCAGTCCTCACAGGGGGATGAACACTGAAGCTTTCTTT.

The chain recombines TRBV19 with TRBJ2-1; 9 bases line up with TRBD2. Unmatched junction bases numbered 8, after V lost 4 bases and J lost 7 bases. From germline, CDR1 is LNHDA and CDR2 SQIVND (reference sequence). CDR3 length equals 15 residues. CDR3 in DNA: TGTGCCAGTAGTAGCGGGGGGGCCTTATTAAATGAGCAGTTCTTC. Amino acids: CASSSGGALLNEQFF.

This clonotype has only a few counts. This rearrangement joins TRBV6-5 to TRBJ2-5; unclear D gene. The CDR3 has 15 residues. V was clipped by 2 bases and J by 0 bases, with 10 bases between them. The germline V gene has CDR1 MNHEY and CDR2 SVGAGI. The CDR3 reads CASSYGLGYQETQYF. The CDR3 DNA reads TGTGCCAGCAGTTACGGCCTAGGGTACCAAGAGACCCAGTACTTC.

On this clonotype itself: One end of the junction varies from germline; a read error may be responsible. The DNA for the CDR3 is TGTGCCAGCAGCCATTCCCTAGCGGGGGACTACGAGCAGTACTTC. Translating gives CASSHSLAGDYEQYF. The V gene is TRBV4-1, the J gene TRBJ2-7, with 10 bases identical to TRBD2. The V gene's germline CDR1 is MGHRA and CDR2 YSYEKL. The CDR3 runs to 15 residues.

This clonotype was seen only a few times. The chain is built from TRBV7-9 and TRBJ2-2; possibly TRBD1 for D (6 bases). The CDR3 consists of 15 residues. The ends were cut back, 2 bases at V and 5 bases at J, with 12 bases in the middle. Germline lookup yields CDR1 SEHNR and CDR2 FQNEAQ (reference sequence). The CDR3 coding sequence is TGTGCCAGCAGCTTAACCGCACAGGGTACCGGGGAGCTGTTTTTT. Translation gives CASSLTAQGTGELFF.

Details on this clonotype: This may come from a read error, since a much larger clone is one base off. This chain uses TRBV29-1 with TRBJ2-7; D gene ambiguous. V shed 1 base and J shed 5 bases, with 9 bases lying between them. This CDR3 has 12 amino acids. Germline CDR1 and CDR2: SQVTM and ANQGSEA. The CDR3 DNA reads TGCAGCGTTGAAGGACAATGCCACGAGCAGTACTTC. The encoded protein is CSVEGQCHEQYF.